This TCR beta chain appears in the sequencing data of a study of T cells after yellow fever vaccination. Whole-study results and caveats: Booster samples showed a return of most primary-vaccination clones (about 96% CD4, roughly 85% CD8).

In TCRdb, the 5' RACE reads were re-called with MiXCR into one record per CDR3 protein. Seen here are hundreds of thousands of distinct CDR3 sequences, about 13% observed once, and the top ten hold around an eighth. The CDR3 sequence is 13 residues long. Trimming pared 7 bases from V and 0 bases from J, leaving 7 bases between. CDR1 and CDR2 (germline): MNHEY, SVGEGT. This clonotype was recorded a few times. As yet, its antigen is unknown. Sample: PBMCs, taken on the day of the yellow fever booster vaccination. The chain couples TRBV6-2 or TRBV6-3 to TRBJ2-1; D not certain. This sequence was found in a man aged 25-45 years who received the YFV17D yellow fever vaccine. The CDR3 DNA reads TGTGCCAGCAAGGAAAGCTCCTACAATGAGCAGTTCTTC. Protein: CASKESSYNEQFF.